Following are 31 T cell receptor beta chains from one sample sequenced in a study of shared clonotypes between healthy human individuals. TCRdb's table, derived via immunoSEQ multiplex PCR, lists solely in-frame clones and lacks some. The profile shows about 1.1 million clones, approximately 78% of them singletons. The sample was memory CD4+ T cells from PBMCs. Subset reported: CD45RA-negative fraction. These receptors came from a man aged 18 to 35 in good health. Some clones in this sample may be carry-over from other donors' samples.

The V and J genes are TRBV28 and TRBJ2-3; the match to TRBD2 covers 9 bases. V dropped 7 bases and J dropped 8; count of bases not matched to a gene: 13. The germline CDR1 and CDR2 sequences are MDHEN and SYDVKM. This CDR3 spans 15 amino acids. CDR3 nucleotide sequence: TGTGCCAGCACCCCGGGACTAGCAGCCGGGGGTACGCAGTATTTT. Protein product: CASTPGLAAGGTQYF.

This clone was recorded once. V is TRBV10-1 and J is TRBJ2-7; 10 bases are a match to TRBD2. CDR1 is WNHNN and CDR2 is SYGVQD in the germline V gene (reference sequence). The ends lost 8 bases at V and 7 bases at J; junction bases unmatched: 23. This CDR3 has 18 residues. The CDR3 region is CASPPWASGSPESGEQYF. In DNA form, the CDR3 reads TGCGCCAGCCCCCCTTGGGCTAGCGGGAGTCCCGAGTCGGGGGAGCAGTACTTC.

Worth noting for this clone: A much larger clone lies a single base off, so this may be a read error. The V gene is TRBV15, the J gene TRBJ1-4; D is unclear. The CDR3 totals 14 residues. From germline, CDR1 is LNHNV and CDR2 YYDKDF (reference sequence). The CDR3 protein is CATSSLQFNEKLLF. CDR3 DNA sequence: TGTGCCACCAGCTCGTTACAGTTTAATGAAAAACTGCTTTTT.

Only a few counts were recorded for this clone. The V gene is TRBV30, the J gene TRBJ1-2; D call uncertain. The germline CDR1 and CDR2 sequences are GTSNPN and SVGIG (reference sequence). The CDR3 is 11 residues long. V was clipped by 5 bases and J by 8 bases, with 12 bases between them. The CDR3 DNA is TGTGCCTGGCCAGTGGCTAGCGGCTACACCTTC. It translates to CAWPVASGYTF.

V and J are TRBV15 and TRBJ2-3, with D uncertain. This CDR3 region has 15 residues. Germline CDR1 reads LNHNV; CDR2 reads YYDKDF (reference sequence). V dropped 0 bases and J dropped 5 bases, with 12 bases sitting between them. DNA for the CDR3: TGTGCCACCAGCAGAGAATTAGGGTTTGGAGATACGCAGTATTTT. It codes for CATSRELGFGDTQYF.

The chain couples TRBV28 to TRBJ1-3; no firm D call. Trimming left V 0 bases short and J 2 bases short, with 11 bases between. The CDR3 has 16 amino acids. Germline values: CDR1 MDHEN, CDR2 SYDVKM. The CDR3 DNA reads TGTGCCAGCAGTTTATGGGGCCCTCGGACTGGAAACACCATATATTTT. Amino acids: CASSLWGPRTGNTIYF.

The chain has TRBV6-5 and TRBJ2-1, with 12 bases matching TRBD2. Germline V gene data show CDR1 as MNHEY and CDR2 as SVGAGI. With V trimmed by 6 bases and J by 8 bases, 2 bases remained unmatched. CDR3 length: 13 residues. The CDR3 loop is CASRTSGRDEQFF. The CDR3 DNA sequence: TGTGCCAGCAGGACTAGCGGGAGAGATGAGCAGTTCTTC.

This chain uses TRBV2 with TRBJ2-1, with D unclear. The CDR3 consists of 14 residues. V lost 6 bases to trimming and J lost 4 bases, with 13 bases between them. The germline V gene encodes CDR1 SNHLY and CDR2 FYNNEI. CDR3 protein: CASSPDSIYNEQFF. The CDR3 DNA sequence: TGTGCCAGCAGCCCGGATTCCATATACAATGAGCAGTTCTTC.

V is TRBV7-6 and J is TRBJ2-5, with a possible D match to TRBD1 (5 bases). The CDR3 extends over 13 amino acids. The germline V gene has CDR1 SGHVS and CDR2 FNYEAQ. The ends were cut back, 4 bases at V and 1 base at J, with 7 bases in the middle. The DNA of the CDR3 is TGTGCCAGCAGCTCGACAGTCCAAGAGACCCAGTACTTC. It yields the protein CASSSTVQETQYF.

Remarks on this clone: This may stem from a read error, because a much larger clone lies one nucleotide away. Other DNA sequences from this sample encode an identical CDR3 as well. The chain uses TRBV30 and TRBJ1-1; D remains ambiguous. The V and J ends lost 5 bases and 1 base respectively, with 8 bases between them. This CDR3 has 12 residues. From germline, CDR1 is GTSNPN and CDR2 SVGIG (reference sequence). The CDR3 nucleotides read TGTGCCTGGGCTCCGGGGAACACTGAAGCTTTCTTT. Amino acids: CAWAPGNTEAFF.

Details on this clone: Other DNA sequences within the sample encode an identical CDR3. The chain has TRBV9 and TRBJ1-2, with D tentatively TRBD1 (6 bases). Per the germline V gene, CDR1 is SGDLS and CDR2 is YYNGEE. The CDR3 contains 13 residues. Trimming cost V 3 bases and J 1 base, with 7 bases left between them. DNA of the CDR3: TGTGCCAGCAGCGGGGGGCTTAACTATGGCTACACCTTC. Amino acid sequence: CASSGGLNYGYTF.

On this clone itself: The sample has other DNA sequences that encode this CDR3 too. The chain couples TRBV28 to TRBJ2-2; D possibly corresponds to TRBD2 (6 bases). This CDR3 has 14 amino acids. The V gene's germline CDR1 is MDHEN and CDR2 SYDVKM. Trimming cost V 3 bases and J 1 base, with 6 bases left between them. The CDR3 region has the DNA TGTGCCAGCAGTTTCGGGAGGAACACCGGGGAGCTGTTTTTT. Its translation: CASSFGRNTGELFF.

The chain combines TRBV5-1 with TRBJ2-1; 13 bases line up with TRBD2. V shed 0 bases, J shed 7 bases, and the junction held 13 bases outside the gene matches. Germline V gene sequence: CDR1 SGHRS, CDR2 YFSETQ. This CDR3 comprises 19 residues. The CDR3 DNA reads as TGCGCCAGCAGCTTGGTACTACTAGCGGGAGGGCCTCAGATAAATGAGCAGTTCTTC. It specifies CASSLVLLAGGPQINEQFF.

This chain joins TRBV2 and TRBJ1-1, with D perhaps TRBD1 (5 bases). This CDR3 has 14 residues. V dropped 2 bases and J dropped 4 bases, with 11 bases sitting between them. The germline CDR1 and CDR2 sequences are SNHLY and FYNNEI. CDR3 bases: TGTGCCAGCAGTGAAATCGGCAGGGCCACTGAAGCTTTCTTT. It codes for CASSEIGRATEAFF.

The chain recombines TRBV2 with TRBJ2-5; D perhaps matches TRBD2 (5 bases). V lost 4 bases to trimming and J lost 2 bases, with 5 bases between them. Per germline, CDR1 SNHLY and CDR2 FYNNEI. The CDR3 loop spans 12 amino acids. The CDR3 DNA follows: TGTGCCAGCAGTGGAGGGCAAGAGACCCAGTACTTC. Its translation is CASSGGQETQYF. Full variable domain (missing parts from reference TRBV2 and TRBJ2-5): EPEVTQTPSHQVTQMGQEVILRCVPISNHLYFYWYRQILGQKVEFLVSFYNNEISEKSEIFDDQFSVERPDGSNFTLKIRSTKLEDSAMYFCASSGGQETQYFGPGTRLLVL.

The chain combines TRBV27 with TRBJ2-1; 12 nucleotides align to TRBD2. V shed 5 bases and J 6 bases; nucleotides not matched to a gene: 8. The CDR3 covers 16 residues. Germline-derived CDR1 and CDR2 are MNHEY and SMNVEV (reference sequence). The CDR3 nucleotides read TGTGCCAGCAGTACACTAGCGGGGGGCGGGGGCAATGAGCAGTTCTTC. Translated, it gives CASSTLAGGGGNEQFF.

This CDR3 reads CASSAGIYGYTF. CDR3 DNA: TGTGCCAGCAGCGCGGGGATCTATGGCTACACCTTC. This chain connects TRBV7-3 to TRBJ1-2; D not certain. CDR1 SGHTA and CDR2 FQGTGA come from the germline V gene. The CDR3 is 12 residues long. The V end lost 5 bases, the J end lost 4 bases, and 8 bases lay between the germline ends.

This clone was counted once. This sequence joins TRBV4-2 and TRBJ2-2; tentative D call: TRBD1 (5 bases). This CDR3 has 16 amino acids. V lost 4 bases, J lost 2 bases, and 14 bases lay in between. CDR1 is LGHNA and CDR2 is YNFKEQ in the germline V gene. The CDR3 region is CASSPWGLLNTGELFF. CDR3 DNA: TGTGCCAGCAGCCCCTGGGGCCTACTAAACACCGGGGAGCTGTTTTTT.

V gene TRBV4-1 combines with J gene TRBJ2-3; 15 positions match TRBD2. The CDR3 length is 21 residues. CDR1 and CDR2 from the germline V gene are MGHRA and YSYEKL. V lost 0 bases, J lost 0 bases, and 10 bases stayed unmatched. DNA for the CDR3: TGCGCCAGCAGCCAAGAGTCACCCGGGACTAGCGGGAGGTTGAGCACAGATACGCAGTATTTT. Amino acids: CASSQESPGTSGRLSTDTQYF.

The V gene is TRBV28, the J gene TRBJ2-3, with no clear D. Between the trimmed V and J ends, which lost 2 bases and 2 bases, there was a span of 11 bases. The CDR3 consists of 15 residues. The V gene's germline CDR1 is MDHEN and CDR2 SYDVKM. DNA for the CDR3: TGTGCCAGCAGTTTAAAAGTTCTTTTCACAGATACGCAGTATTTT. This codes for CASSLKVLFTDTQYF. The full variable domain, rest sourced from reference TRBV28 and TRBJ2-3, is DVKVTQSSRYLVKRTGEKVFLECVQDMDHENMFWYRQDPGLGLRLIYFSYDVKMKEKGDIPEGYSVSREKKERFSLILESASTNQTSMYLCASSLKVLFTDTQYFGPGTRLTVL.

This sequence joins TRBV19 and TRBJ2-2, with 10 bases fitting TRBD1. The CDR3 is 16 amino acids. V was pared by 5 bases and J by 1 base, with 4 bases of the junction left unmatched. The germline V gene has CDR1 LNHDA and CDR2 SQIVND (reference sequence). In DNA, the CDR3 is TGTGCCAGTAGTCCCCGGGACAGGGGGAACACCGGGGAGCTGTTTTTT. Its protein product is CASSPRDRGNTGELFF.

The gene calls are TRBV15 and TRBJ1-5; the D is unclear. Trimming took off 3 bases at V and 2 bases at J, with 17 bases between the two ends. This CDR3 spans 17 amino acids. Germline V lookup: CDR1 LNHNV, CDR2 YYDKDF (reference sequence). The CDR3: CATSRVAGSGGNQPQHF. CDR3 sequence (DNA): TGTGCCACCAGCAGGGTGGCGGGGTCAGGTGGCAATCAGCCCCAGCATTTT.

This chain links TRBV7-8 with TRBJ1-1; 8 bases are a match to TRBD1. V lost 5 bases to trimming and J lost 1 base; unmatched junction nucleotides: 3. This CDR3 has 14 residues. CDR1 is SGHVS, CDR2 FQNEAQ, per germline. The CDR3 DNA follows: TGTGCCAGCAGCCAGGGGGCAGGGAACACTGAAGCTTTCTTT. Translated, it gives CASSQGAGNTEAFF.

This clone appeared a few times. This rearrangement joins TRBV7-8 to TRBJ2-7; D might be TRBD1 (5 bases). The CDR3 has 14 residues. V lost 4 bases to trimming and J lost 1 base, with 11 bases between them. Germline values: CDR1 SGHVS, CDR2 FQNEAQ. CDR3: CASSSRQSSYEQYF. CDR3 bases: TGTGCCAGCAGCTCCCGACAGAGTTCCTACGAGCAGTACTTC.

Here the CDR3 reads CAIRRRRTETQYF. The CDR3 DNA is TGTGCGATTCGGCGCCGGAGAACAGAGACCCAGTACTTC. This rearrangement joins TRBV19 to TRBJ2-5; D not certain. The CDR3 length is 13 residues. Germline V CDR1 and CDR2: LNHDA, SQIVND (reference sequence).

There are many counts of this clone. The rearrangement joins TRBV2 to TRBJ1-5; D is unresolved. V lost 6 bases and J lost 5, with 11 bases in between. Germline lookup yields CDR1 SNHLY and CDR2 FYNNEI. CDR3 length equals 13 residues. In DNA form, the CDR3 reads TGTGCCAGCAGGTTAGAGCGAGATCAGCCCCAGCATTTT. This codes for CASRLERDQPQHF.

The chain recombines TRBV18 with TRBJ2-5, with 11 bases identical to TRBD2. Germline V gene sequence: CDR1 KGHSH, CDR2 LQKENI. Trimming cost V 4 bases and J 5 bases; bases outside gene matches: 9. The CDR3 has 16 amino acids. CDR3 sequence: CASSQETSGRSETQYF. In nucleotides, the CDR3 is TGTGCCAGCTCACAGGAAACTAGCGGGAGATCGGAGACCCAGTACTTC.

Turning to this clone: A much larger clone differs from this one at a single base, so this may be a read error. Other DNA sequences from this sample encode an identical CDR3 as well. The chain joins TRBV7-2 to TRBJ1-2; D not resolved. Trimming took off 5 bases at V and 4 bases at J, with 5 bases between the two ends. The V gene's germline CDR1 is SGHTA and CDR2 FQGNSA. This CDR3 contains 11 residues. This chain's CDR3 is CASSLIYGYTF. In nucleotides, the CDR3 is TGTGCCAGCAGCCTCATCTATGGCTACACCTTC.

The genes are TRBV11-2 and TRBJ1-2; D is uncertain. The CDR3 covers 13 residues. Germline loops: CDR1 SGHAT, CDR2 FQNNGV. Deletions cut 5 bases from V and 3 bases from J, with 10 bases between. For the CDR3, the DNA is TGTGCCAGCAGCCAAACGGCTTACTATGGCTACACCTTC. It codes for CASSQTAYYGYTF. The full variable domain, completed using reference TRBV11-2 and TRBJ1-2, is EAGVAQSPRYKIIEKRQSVAFWCNPISGHATLYWYQQILGQGPKLLIQFQNNGVVDDSQLPKDRFSAERLKGVDSTLKIQPAKLEDSAVYLCASSQTAYYGYTFGSGTRLTVV.

The chain links TRBV6-6 to TRBJ2-3; possible D gene TRBD1, 6 bases. Germline CDR1 MNHNY, CDR2 SVGAGI (reference sequence). The CDR3 contains 16 residues. V shed 4 bases and J shed 6 bases, with 20 bases lying between them. The DNA for the CDR3 is TGTGCCAGCAGTTTTTCGGCCGTCAGGGGTGGGGATACGCAGTATTTT. Translated: CASSFSAVRGGDTQYF.

This chain uses TRBV5-8 with TRBJ1-5; D not certain. V was pared by 0 bases and J by 5 bases, with 6 bases between. Germline V gene lookup returns CDR1 SGHTS and CDR2 YDEGEE. There are 13 residues in the CDR3. The CDR3 loop reads CASSLGAYQPQHF. The CDR3 nucleotides read TGTGCCAGCAGCTTGGGGGCCTATCAGCCCCAGCATTTT.